Following are 20 T cell receptor beta chains from one sample sequenced in a study of T cell responses to AZD1222 COVID-19 vaccine. Sequencing used immunoSEQ multiplex PCR; TCRdb keeps in-frame clones, though not all of them. This table has about 120,000 clones, about 89% appearing once. Source: peripheral blood, taken on day 0 of AZD1222 vaccination. Receptor source: an adult in good health.

CDR3 amino acids: CASRISLYNEQFF. The CDR3 DNA is TGTGCCAGCAGAATTAGCCTTTATAATGAGCAGTTCTTC. The chain carries TRBV12-3 or TRBV12-4 and TRBJ2-1; D remains unclear. V lost 6 bases to trimming and J lost 7 bases, with 13 bases between them. The CDR3 extends over 13 amino acids.

This chain links TRBV28 with TRBJ1-2; 7 nucleotides align to TRBD1. The V segment lost 6 bases and the J segment 10 bases; nucleotides outside the gene matches: 8. The CDR3 covers 12 residues. The germline CDR1 and CDR2 sequences are MDHEN and SYDVKM. The chain's CDR3 is CASRLRQGHYTF. Here the CDR3 DNA reads TGTGCCAGCAGGTTAAGACAGGGCCACTACACCTTC.

The V call is TRBV7-9, the J call TRBJ1-2; D ambiguous. Trimming shortened V by 5 bases and J by 0 bases, and 4 bases separated the two germline ends. CDR3 size: 12 residues. CDR1 and CDR2 (germline): SEHNR, FQNEAQ (reference sequence). In DNA, the CDR3 is TGTGCCAGCAGCCAGGCTAACTATGGCTACACCTTC. This gives the protein CASSQANYGYTF. Full variable domain (outside the CDR3, taken from reference TRBV7-9 and TRBJ1-2): DTGVSQNPRHKITKRGQNVTFRCDPISEHNRLYWYRQTLGQGPEFLTYFQNEAQLEKSRLLSDRFSAERPKGSFSTLEIQRTEQGDSAMYLCASSQANYGYTFGSGTRLTVV.

V and J are TRBV20-1 and TRBJ2-1; 8 positions match TRBD2. V lost 6 bases to trimming and J lost 9 bases; unmatched junction nucleotides: 13. Germline CDR1 and CDR2: DFQATT and SNEGSKA (reference sequence). The CDR3 totals 14 residues. The CDR3 spells CSASSGARYGEQFF. The CDR3 DNA reads as TGCAGTGCAAGTAGCGGGGCCCGATATGGTGAGCAGTTCTTC.

V and J are TRBV7-3 and TRBJ1-3; TRBD1 matches at 7 bases. With V trimmed by 5 bases and J by 4 bases, 8 bases remained unmatched. This CDR3 has 15 amino acids. Germline CDR1 SGHTA, CDR2 FQGTGA. The CDR3 DNA follows: TGTGCCAGCAGCCAAGGGGGCGCGGGAGGAAACACCATATATTTT. This encodes CASSQGGAGGNTIYF.

The chain is built from TRBV10-3 and TRBJ1-1; maybe TRBD1 (6 bases). V was trimmed by 5 bases and J by 11 bases, leaving 24 bases between them. This CDR3 region has 15 residues. From germline, CDR1 is ENHRY and CDR2 SYGVKD. The CDR3 DNA reads as TGTGCCATCAGTACAACCGGGACACCAGGGAGAGCGGCTTTCTTT. Its translation is CAISTTGTPGRAAFF.

The chain links TRBV18 to TRBJ1-2, with a tentative D call TRBD1 (5 bases). The ends were cut back, 3 bases at V and 3 bases at J, with 20 bases in the middle. CDR1 and CDR2 (germline): KGHSH, LQKENI. The CDR3 has 17 residues. Here the CDR3 reads CASSPVGGQGVHYGYTF. The CDR3, as DNA: TGTGCCAGCTCACCGGTGGGGGGTCAGGGAGTTCACTATGGCTACACCTTC.

This chain joins TRBV27 and TRBJ1-2, with a possible D match to TRBD1 (5 bases). CDR1 is MNHEY, CDR2 SMNVEV, per germline (reference sequence). The germline V and J ends were trimmed by 5 bases and 8 bases, with 18 bases remaining between them. CDR3 length: 14 residues. The CDR3 bases are TGTGCCAGCAGTCCCCCCCCAGGGCTGGCGGGCTACACCTTC. Translated: CASSPPPGLAGYTF.

The rearrangement uses TRBV10-3 and TRBJ2-2; TRBD2 matches 10 bases. This CDR3 contains 14 residues. Germline assignment: CDR1 ENHRY and CDR2 SYGVKD. Trimming cost V 6 bases and J 3 bases; bases outside gene matches: 1. The CDR3 bases are TGTGCCATCAGCGGACTAGCGGACACCGGGGAGCTGTTTTTT. This encodes CAISGLADTGELFF.

This chain joins TRBV6-2 or TRBV6-3 and TRBJ2-1; D gene uncertain. Germline V lookup: CDR1 MNHEY, CDR2 SVGEGT. The CDR3 is made up of 12 amino acids. V was shortened by 5 bases and J by 6 bases, with 8 bases between the two germline ends. The CDR3 DNA reads as TGTGCCAGCAGTCGGACCTTCAATGAGCAGTTCTTC. As protein: CASSRTFNEQFF.

This chain uses TRBV27 with TRBJ2-1; tentatively, D is TRBD1 (6 bases). The CDR3 has 14 amino acids. Germline values: CDR1 MNHEY, CDR2 SMNVEV (reference sequence). Trimming pared 2 bases from V and 5 bases from J, leaving 10 bases between. CDR3 protein: CASSLVGAHNEQFF. The DNA for the CDR3 is TGTGCCAGCAGTTTAGTGGGGGCGCACAATGAGCAGTTCTTC.

V usage is TRBV15 and J usage is TRBJ2-3; D is possibly TRBD1 (5 bases). Trimming cost V 8 bases and J 6 bases, with 12 bases left between them. This CDR3 is 12 amino acids long. Per the germline V gene, CDR1 is LNHNV and CDR2 is YYDKDF (reference sequence). The CDR3 protein is CATAQGLDTQYF. The CDR3 bases are TGTGCCACCGCTCAGGGTTTGGATACGCAGTATTTT.

This rearrangement joins TRBV7-9 to TRBJ2-7; no reliable D call. The CDR3 runs 12 residues. The germline V gene encodes CDR1 SEHNR and CDR2 FQNEAQ (reference sequence). Between the trimmed V and J ends, which lost 5 bases and 5 bases, there was a span of 10 bases. The CDR3: CASSPPPDEQYF. The DNA of the CDR3 is TGTGCCAGCAGCCCCCCCCCGGACGAGCAGTACTTC.

The gene calls are TRBV27 and TRBJ2-1; 10 bases agree with TRBD2. This CDR3 has 16 residues. CDR1 and CDR2 (germline): MNHEY, SMNVEV (reference sequence). The V and J ends lost 3 bases and 10 bases, in that order; junction bases with no gene match: 12. CDR3 DNA: TGTGCCAGCAGTTTTGCTACTAGCGGGGCCCCAAGGGAGCAGTTCTTC. This gives the protein CASSFATSGAPREQFF.

The genes are TRBV3-1 (or the pseudogene TRBV3-2) and TRBJ1-2; D is undetermined. The CDR3 is 13 residues long. Germline CDR1 is LGHDT and CDR2 is YNNKEL (reference sequence). Trimming left V 7 bases short and J 6 bases short, with 15 bases between. The CDR3 nucleotides read TGTGCCAGCACCAGGACGGCGGTGGATGGCTACACCTTC. Amino acid sequence: CASTRTAVDGYTF.

This clone was detected a few times. In DNA form, the CDR3 reads TGTGCCAGCAGCGTAGCGGGCGAAAACACTGAAGCTTTCTTT. Translation gives CASSVAGENTEAFF. The chain carries TRBV9 and TRBJ1-1; unclear D gene. The CDR3 has 14 residues. CDR1 is SGDLS and CDR2 is YYNGEE in the germline V gene. V lost 0 bases and J 2 bases, leaving 8 bases between the germline ends.

Only one count was recorded for this clone. The chain's CDR3 is CASSVDSGADEQFF. The DNA for the CDR3 is TGTGCCAGCAGCGTAGATTCGGGAGCGGATGAGCAGTTCTTC. This sequence joins TRBV9 and TRBJ2-1, with D maybe TRBD2 (6 bases). Trimming removed 0 bases from V and 8 bases from J, with 12 bases in between. The CDR3 has 14 residues. Per the germline V gene, CDR1 is SGDLS and CDR2 is YYNGEE.

The V and J genes are TRBV28 and TRBJ2-7; tentatively, D is TRBD1 (6 bases). CDR3 length: 15 amino acids. Germline V gene data show CDR1 as MDHEN and CDR2 as SYDVKM. Trimming removed 5 bases at V and 0 bases at J, with 14 bases between. The CDR3 region has the DNA TGTGCCAGCAGTACCCCACAGGGCCCCTCCTACGAGCAGTACTTC. Translated, it gives CASSTPQGPSYEQYF.

The chain links TRBV9 to TRBJ2-2, with 10 bases lining up with TRBD2. The junction had 8 bases not matched to a gene; V was cut back by 6 bases and J by 6 bases. Germline CDR1 and CDR2: SGDLS and YYNGEE. The CDR3 extends over 15 amino acids. The CDR3 DNA is TGTGCCAGCAAGGCGAGCGGGGGGGCCCCCGGGGAGCTGTTTTTT. This translates into CASKASGGAPGELFF.

J is TRBJ2-6 and V is TRBV19; 7 bases agree with TRBD1. Germline CDR1 and CDR2: LNHDA and SQIVND (reference sequence). This CDR3 contains 16 residues. With V trimmed by 4 bases and J by 1 base, 4 bases remained unmatched. CDR3 residues: CASSTLGQSGANVLTF. The DNA of the CDR3 is TGTGCCAGTAGTACGTTGGGACAGTCTGGGGCCAACGTCCTGACTTTC.